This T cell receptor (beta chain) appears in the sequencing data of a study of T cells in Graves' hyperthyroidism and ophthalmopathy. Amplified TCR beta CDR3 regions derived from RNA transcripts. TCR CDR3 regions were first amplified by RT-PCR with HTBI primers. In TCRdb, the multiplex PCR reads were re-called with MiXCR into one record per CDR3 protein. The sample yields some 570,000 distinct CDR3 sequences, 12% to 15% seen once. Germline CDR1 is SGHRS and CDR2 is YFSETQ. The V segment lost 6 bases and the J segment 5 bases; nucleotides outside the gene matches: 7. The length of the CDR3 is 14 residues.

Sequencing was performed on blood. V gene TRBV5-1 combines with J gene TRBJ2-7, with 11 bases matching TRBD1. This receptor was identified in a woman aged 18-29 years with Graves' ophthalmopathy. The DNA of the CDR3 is TGCGCCAGCACACGGACAGGGGGCGGCCACGAGCAGTACTTC. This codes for CASTRTGGGHEQYF.